This note documents a single TCR beta chain sequence. This record belongs to a study of blood T cell repertoires in COVID-19. In the study's own analysis: Estimates of nucleated cell counts were drawn from the amplification of reference gene primers. The data were produced by immunoSEQ multiplex PCR, yet TCRdb's version contains in-frame clones alone and is incomplete. That table supplies the V and J calls and clone size; D and trimming were determined from the DNA. This table has around 300,000 clones, approximately 86% appearing once. Germline V gene data show CDR1 as KGHSH and CDR2 as LQKENI. V trimming: 4 bases; J trimming: 3 bases; junction bases outside the gene matches: 5. The CDR3 consists of 15 residues.

V is TRBV18 and J is TRBJ1-4, with 7 bases matching TRBD1. Sequences were obtained from peripheral blood. This TCR was sampled from a woman between 50 and 59 years old with active or convalescent COVID-19. This chain's CDR3 is CASSQGAGANEKLFF. The CDR3 DNA reads TGTGCCAGCTCACAGGGGGCAGGAGCTAATGAAAAACTGTTTTTT.